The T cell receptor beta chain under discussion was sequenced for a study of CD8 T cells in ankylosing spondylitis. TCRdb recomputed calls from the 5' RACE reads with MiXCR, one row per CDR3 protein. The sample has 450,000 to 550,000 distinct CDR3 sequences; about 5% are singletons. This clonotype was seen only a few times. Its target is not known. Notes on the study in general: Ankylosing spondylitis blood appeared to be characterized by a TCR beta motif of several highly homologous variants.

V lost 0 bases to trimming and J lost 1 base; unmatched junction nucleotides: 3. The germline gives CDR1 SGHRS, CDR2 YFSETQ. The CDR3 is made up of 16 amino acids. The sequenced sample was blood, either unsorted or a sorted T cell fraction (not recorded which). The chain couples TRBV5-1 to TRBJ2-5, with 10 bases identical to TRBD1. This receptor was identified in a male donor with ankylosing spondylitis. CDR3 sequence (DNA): TGCGCCAGCAGCTTGGGGACAGGGGGGATCCAAGAGACCCAGTACTTC. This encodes CASSLGTGGIQETQYF. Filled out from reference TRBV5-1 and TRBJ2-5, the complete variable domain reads KAGVTQTPRYLIKTRGQQVTLSCSPISGHRSVSWYQQTPGQGLQFLFEYFSETQRNKGNFPGRFSGRQFSNSRSEMNVSTLELGDSALYLCASSLGTGGIQETQYFGPGTRLLVL.